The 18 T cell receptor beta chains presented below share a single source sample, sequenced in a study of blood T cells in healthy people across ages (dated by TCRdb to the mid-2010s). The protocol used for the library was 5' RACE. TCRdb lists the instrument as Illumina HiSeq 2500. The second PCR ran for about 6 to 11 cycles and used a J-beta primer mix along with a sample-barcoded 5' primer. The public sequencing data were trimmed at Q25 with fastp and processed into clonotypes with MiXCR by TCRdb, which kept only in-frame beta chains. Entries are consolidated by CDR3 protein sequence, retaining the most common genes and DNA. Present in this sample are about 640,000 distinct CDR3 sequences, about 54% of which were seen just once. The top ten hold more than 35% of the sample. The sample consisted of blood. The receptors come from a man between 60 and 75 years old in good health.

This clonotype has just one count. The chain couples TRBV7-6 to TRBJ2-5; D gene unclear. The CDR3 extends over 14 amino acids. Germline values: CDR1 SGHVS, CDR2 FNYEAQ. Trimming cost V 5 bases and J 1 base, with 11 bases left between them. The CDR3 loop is CASSARSGQETQYF. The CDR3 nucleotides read TGTGCCAGCAGCGCCCGGTCGGGCCAAGAGACCCAGTACTTC.

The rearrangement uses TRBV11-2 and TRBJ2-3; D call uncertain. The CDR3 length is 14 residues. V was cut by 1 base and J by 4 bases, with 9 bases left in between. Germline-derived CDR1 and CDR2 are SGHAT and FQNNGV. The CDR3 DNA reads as TGTGCCAGCAGCTTAGGGGGTACCCCAGATACGCAGTATTTT. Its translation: CASSLGGTPDTQYF.

The CDR3 bases are TGTGCCAGCAGCGCTCGCCCGGGGAGCCTTAATGAAAAACTGTTTTTT. Its translation: CASSARPGSLNEKLFF. The V and J genes are TRBV25-1 and TRBJ1-4, with D unclear. The V end lost 6 bases, the J end lost 4 bases, and 18 bases lay between the germline ends. Germline CDR1 reads MGHDK; CDR2 reads SYGVNS. The CDR3 runs to 16 residues.

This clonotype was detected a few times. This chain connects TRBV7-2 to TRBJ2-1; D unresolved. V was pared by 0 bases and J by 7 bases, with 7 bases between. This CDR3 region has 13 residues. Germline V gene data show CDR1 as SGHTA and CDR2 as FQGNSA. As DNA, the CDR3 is TGTGCCAGCAGCTTAGCGAACGGGAATGAGCAGTTCTTC. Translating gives CASSLANGNEQFF.

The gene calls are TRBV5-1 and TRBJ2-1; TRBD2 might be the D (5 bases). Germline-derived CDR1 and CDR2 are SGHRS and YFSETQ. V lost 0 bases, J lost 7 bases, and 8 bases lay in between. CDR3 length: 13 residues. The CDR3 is CASSLAPGNEQFF. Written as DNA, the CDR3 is TGCGCCAGCAGCTTGGCCCCGGGGAATGAGCAGTTCTTC.

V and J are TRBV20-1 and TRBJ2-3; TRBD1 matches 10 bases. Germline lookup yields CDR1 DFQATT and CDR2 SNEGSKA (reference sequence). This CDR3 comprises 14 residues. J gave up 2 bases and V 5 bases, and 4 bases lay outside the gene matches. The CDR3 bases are TGCAGTGCTCGGGACAGGGGATACACAGATACGCAGTATTTT. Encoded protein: CSARDRGYTDTQYF.

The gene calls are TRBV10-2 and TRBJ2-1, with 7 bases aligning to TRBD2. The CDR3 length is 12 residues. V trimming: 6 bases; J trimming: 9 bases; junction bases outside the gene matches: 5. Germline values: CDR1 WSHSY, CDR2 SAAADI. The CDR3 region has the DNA TGCGCCAGCAGCGCAACTAGCGTTGAGCAGTTCTTC. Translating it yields CASSATSVEQFF.

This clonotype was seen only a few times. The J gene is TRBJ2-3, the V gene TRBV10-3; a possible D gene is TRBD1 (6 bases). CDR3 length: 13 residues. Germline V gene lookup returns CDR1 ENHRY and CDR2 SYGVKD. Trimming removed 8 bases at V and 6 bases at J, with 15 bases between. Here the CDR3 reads CAIQDSRSDTQYF. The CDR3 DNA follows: TGTGCCATCCAGGACAGCCGCTCGGATACGCAGTATTTT.

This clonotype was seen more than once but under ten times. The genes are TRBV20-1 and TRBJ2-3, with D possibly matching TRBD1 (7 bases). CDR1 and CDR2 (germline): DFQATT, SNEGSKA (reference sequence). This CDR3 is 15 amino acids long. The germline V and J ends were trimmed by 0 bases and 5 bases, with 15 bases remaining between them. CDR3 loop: CSARDPTGRGDTQYF. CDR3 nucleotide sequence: TGCAGTGCTAGAGATCCGACAGGGCGGGGAGATACGCAGTATTTT.

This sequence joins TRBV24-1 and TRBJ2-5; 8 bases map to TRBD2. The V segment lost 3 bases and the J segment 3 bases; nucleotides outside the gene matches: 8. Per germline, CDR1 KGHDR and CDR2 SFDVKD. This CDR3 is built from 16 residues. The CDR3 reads CATSDHGTSREETQYF. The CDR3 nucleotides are TGTGCCACCAGTGATCACGGGACTAGTCGGGAAGAGACCCAGTACTTC.

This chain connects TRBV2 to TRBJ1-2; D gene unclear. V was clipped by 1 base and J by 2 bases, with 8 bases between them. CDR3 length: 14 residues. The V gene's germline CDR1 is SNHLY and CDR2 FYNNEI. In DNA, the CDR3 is TGTGCCAGCAGTGAAGTTGGGAGCAACTATGGCTACACCTTC. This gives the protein CASSEVGSNYGYTF.

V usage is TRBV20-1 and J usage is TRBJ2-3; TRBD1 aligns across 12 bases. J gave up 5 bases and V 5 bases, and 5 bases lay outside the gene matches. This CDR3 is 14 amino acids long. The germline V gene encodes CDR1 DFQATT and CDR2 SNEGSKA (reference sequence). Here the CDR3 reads CSAAGTGGEDTQYF. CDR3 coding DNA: TGCAGTGCTGCAGGGACAGGGGGCGAAGATACGCAGTATTTT.

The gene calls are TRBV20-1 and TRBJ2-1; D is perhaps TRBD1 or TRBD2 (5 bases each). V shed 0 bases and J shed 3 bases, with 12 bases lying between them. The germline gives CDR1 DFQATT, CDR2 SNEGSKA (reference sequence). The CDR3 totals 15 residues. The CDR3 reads CSARDMLRGYNEQFF. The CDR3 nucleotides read TGCAGTGCTAGAGATATGTTGAGGGGCTACAATGAGCAGTTCTTC.

The DNA of the CDR3 is TGCGCCAGCAGCCAAGAAGGTAGCCCGGGGGGCACAGATACGCAGTATTTT. Translation: CASSQEGSPGGTDTQYF. The V gene is TRBV4-1, the J gene TRBJ2-3, with D maybe TRBD2 (6 bases). The V gene's germline CDR1 is MGHRA and CDR2 YSYEKL. Trimming pared 0 bases from V and 1 base from J, leaving 14 bases between. The CDR3 loop spans 17 amino acids.

The DNA of the CDR3 is TGCGCCAGCAGCTTTGGACTAGCGGGGGGTGAAGAGACCCAGTACTTC. It yields the protein CASSFGLAGGEETQYF. V and J are TRBV5-1 and TRBJ2-5; 14 bases map to TRBD2. Germline V lookup: CDR1 SGHRS, CDR2 YFSETQ. This CDR3 spans 16 amino acids. Trimming took 2 bases from V and 3 from J; bases not matched to a gene: 3.

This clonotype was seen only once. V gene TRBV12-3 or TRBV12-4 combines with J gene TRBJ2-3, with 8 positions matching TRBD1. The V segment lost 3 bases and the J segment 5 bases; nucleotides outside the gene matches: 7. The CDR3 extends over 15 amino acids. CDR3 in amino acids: CASSLARGRKDTQYF. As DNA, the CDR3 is TGTGCCAGCAGTTTGGCCAGGGGGCGCAAAGATACGCAGTATTTT.

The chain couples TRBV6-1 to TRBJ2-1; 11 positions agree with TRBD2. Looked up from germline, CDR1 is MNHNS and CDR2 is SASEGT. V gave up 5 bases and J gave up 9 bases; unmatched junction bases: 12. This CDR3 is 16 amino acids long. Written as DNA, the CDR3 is TGTGCCAGCAGTCGGGAACTAGCGGGGGTCCCGGGTGAGCAGTTCTTC. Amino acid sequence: CASSRELAGVPGEQFF.

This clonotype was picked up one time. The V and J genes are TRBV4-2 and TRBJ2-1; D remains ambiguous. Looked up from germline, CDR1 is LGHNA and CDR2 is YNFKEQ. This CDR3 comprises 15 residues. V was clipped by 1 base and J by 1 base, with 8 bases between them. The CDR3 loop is CASSQAERSYNEQFF. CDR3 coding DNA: TGTGCCAGCAGCCAAGCCGAGAGATCCTACAATGAGCAGTTCTTC.